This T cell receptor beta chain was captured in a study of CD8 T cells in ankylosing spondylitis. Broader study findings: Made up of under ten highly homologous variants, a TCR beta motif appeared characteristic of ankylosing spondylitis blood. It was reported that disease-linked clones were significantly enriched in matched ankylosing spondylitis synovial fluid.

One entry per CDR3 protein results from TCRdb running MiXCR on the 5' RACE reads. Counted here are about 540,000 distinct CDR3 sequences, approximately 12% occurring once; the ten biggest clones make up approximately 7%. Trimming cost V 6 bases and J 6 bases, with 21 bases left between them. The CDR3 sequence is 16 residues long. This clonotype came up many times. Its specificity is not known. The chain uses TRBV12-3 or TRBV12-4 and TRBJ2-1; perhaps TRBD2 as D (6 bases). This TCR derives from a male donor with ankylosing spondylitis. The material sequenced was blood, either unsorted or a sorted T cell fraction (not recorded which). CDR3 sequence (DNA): TGTGCCAGCAGCCCGGGGGAGACCGAGTGGCGCAATGAGCAGTTCTTC. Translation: CASSPGETEWRNEQFF.